The 26 T cell receptor beta chains below all came from one sample that was sequenced in a study of vaccination and CD4 T cells after COVID-19. Cultured CD4+ T cell DNA was sequenced using the Oncomine TCR Beta short-read assay. Genomic DNA was isolated from CD4+ T cells that had been cultured. TCRdb used MiXCR to reprocess the PCR reads, holding one entry per CDR3 protein. The repertoire includes some 6,900 distinct CDR3 sequences, approximately 31% of them detected once, and roughly 11% sits in the top ten. What these receptors recognize is not known. Treatment denoted: approximately 11-day PBMC culture with coronavirus spike peptide pools or control peptides (ViraFEST assay). CD4+ T cells of the unexposed donor were collected before the COVID-19 pandemic (2011-2018). Sequenced: CD4+ T cells from blood, cultured in vitro. The receptor source for this set is a human donor in good health.

The chain recombines TRBV7-3 with TRBJ2-7, with a weak D call TRBD1 (5 bases). Germline CDR1 reads SGHTA; CDR2 reads FQGTGA. V shed 5 bases and J shed 2 bases, with 16 bases lying between them. This CDR3 is 15 amino acids long. Here the CDR3 DNA reads TGTGCCAGCAGCCCGCAGGGCGCTGGTGCCTACGAGCAGTACTTC. Translating it yields CASSPQGAGAYEQYF.

This clonotype rates as medium-sized. At one of its ends the junction is not consistent with the germline gene, which may arise from a read error. The chain is built from TRBV7-2 and TRBJ2-7, with 7 bases that match TRBD1. Germline assignment: CDR1 SGHTA and CDR2 FQGNSA. CDR3 length: 12 amino acids. The CDR3 loop is CASRPTGTAYDF. The CDR3 DNA follows: TGTGCCAGCAGACCTACCGGGACAGCTTACGACTTC.

The chain couples TRBV5-1 to TRBJ2-7, with D hard to call. Trimming took off 4 bases at V and 2 bases at J, with 10 bases between the two ends. CDR1 SGHRS and CDR2 YFSETQ come from the germline V gene. This CDR3 is 13 amino acids long. The CDR3 DNA is TGCGCCAGCAGCGGGGTCCCAACCTACGAGCAGTACTTC. It is translated as CASSGVPTYEQYF.

This chain uses TRBV7-8 with TRBJ2-7, with 12 bases aligning to TRBD2. Germline-derived CDR1 and CDR2 are SGHVS and FQNEAQ. This CDR3 comprises 17 residues. Trimming took 5 bases from V and 3 from J; bases not matched to a gene: 11. The chain's CDR3 is CASSLLAGGQGLYEQYF. CDR3 nucleotide sequence: TGTGCCAGCAGCCTACTAGCGGGAGGACAGGGCCTCTACGAGCAGTACTTC.

The chain has TRBV4-1 and TRBJ2-7, with 7 positions matching TRBD2. The CDR3 runs to 15 residues. V gave up 2 bases and J gave up 3 bases; unmatched junction bases: 7. The germline V gene encodes CDR1 MGHRA and CDR2 YSYEKL. CDR3 residues: CASSQFEGGLYEQYF. CDR3 nucleotide sequence: TGCGCCAGCAGCCAATTTGAGGGAGGGCTCTACGAGCAGTACTTC.

The genes are TRBV20-1 and TRBJ2-7, with 9 bases aligning to TRBD2. This CDR3 spans 13 amino acids. Germline values: CDR1 DFQATT, CDR2 SNEGSKA (reference sequence). The junction had 7 bases not matched to a gene; V was cut back by 6 bases and J by 4 bases. CDR3 coding DNA: TGCAGTGCCAGTAGCGGGAGCCGATACGAGCAGTACTTC. Amino acids: CSASSGSRYEQYF.

The rearrangement links TRBV20-1 to TRBJ1-2; perhaps TRBD1 as D (6 bases). CDR3 length: 14 residues. Germline values: CDR1 DFQATT, CDR2 SNEGSKA (reference sequence). The germline V and J ends were trimmed by 0 bases and 8 bases, with 16 bases remaining between them. CDR3 bases: TGCAGTGCTAGAGATCTTCGGGGGGCGCGGGGCTACACCTTC. Amino acids: CSARDLRGARGYTF.

The CDR3 nucleotides are TGTGCCAGTACCCCAACGGGACTAGGGTCTCCCGTTCAGTACTTC. It is translated as CASTPTGLGSPVQYF. The genes are TRBV19 and TRBJ2-4, with 8 bases fitting TRBD2. Germline V gives CDR1 LNHDA, CDR2 SQIVND (reference sequence). V trimming: 7 bases; J trimming: 11 bases; junction bases outside the gene matches: 16. CDR3 length: 15 amino acids.

This clonotype was seen a few times. The chain has TRBV4-3 and TRBJ2-7; the D gene could be TRBD1 or TRBD2 (5 bases each). V was trimmed by 7 bases and J by 2 bases, leaving 21 bases between them. The CDR3 loop spans 16 amino acids. Germline V gene sequence: CDR1 LGHNA, CDR2 YSLEER. CDR3 region: CASKAHARDGPYEQYF. DNA for the CDR3: TGCGCCAGCAAAGCCCATGCCAGGGACGGCCCCTACGAGCAGTACTTC.

This clonotype was seen a handful of times. The chain joins TRBV28 to TRBJ1-5, with 7 nucleotides matching TRBD1. This CDR3 comprises 17 residues. J was trimmed by 0 bases and V by 6 bases; bases with no gene match: 11. Germline CDR1 and CDR2: MDHEN and SYDVKM. Here the CDR3 reads CASSHRWDRDSNQPQHF. The CDR3 DNA reads TGTGCCAGCAGCCACCGGTGGGACAGAGATAGCAATCAGCCCCAGCATTTT. The whole variable domain, filled in from reference TRBV28 and TRBJ1-5, reads DVKVTQSSRYLVKRTGEKVFLECVQDMDHENMFWYRQDPGLGLRLIYFSYDVKMKEKGDIPEGYSVSREKKERFSLILESASTNQTSMYLCASSHRWDRDSNQPQHFGDGTRLSIL.

The table lists this clonotype with a few counts. V is TRBV7-2 and J is TRBJ1-1; no reliable D call. The CDR3 is 14 amino acids. Trimming removed 5 bases from V and 4 bases from J, with 14 bases in between. Looked up from germline, CDR1 is SGHTA and CDR2 is FQGNSA. The CDR3 reads CASSLVRTGTEAFF. The CDR3 DNA reads as TGTGCCAGCAGCCTAGTTAGGACCGGCACTGAAGCTTTCTTT. Looking up the rest from reference TRBV7-2 and TRBJ1-1 gives the full variable domain: GAGVSQSPSNKVTEKGKDVELRCDPISGHTALYWYRQSLGQGLEFLIYFQGNSAPDKSGLPSDRFSAERTGGSVSTLTIQRTQQEDSAVYLCASSLVRTGTEAFFGQGTRLTVV.

The chain has TRBV20-1 and TRBJ2-7, with TRBD1 matching over 10 bases. The CDR3 loop spans 15 amino acids. V dropped 1 base and J dropped 1; count of bases not matched to a gene: 4. Per the germline V gene, CDR1 is DFQATT and CDR2 is SNEGSKA (reference sequence). The CDR3 protein is CSARVGTGASYEQYF. CDR3 in DNA: TGCAGTGCTAGAGTTGGGACAGGGGCATCCTACGAGCAGTACTTC.

The rearrangement uses TRBV28 and TRBJ1-1; the D gene is possibly TRBD1 (5 bases). CDR1 MDHEN and CDR2 SYDVKM come from the germline V gene. V dropped 7 bases and J dropped 3 bases, with 15 bases sitting between them. There are 14 residues in the CDR3. The DNA of the CDR3 is TGTGCCAGCAACCCCGCGGGGCTTGACACTGAAGCTTTCTTT. Its translation: CASNPAGLDTEAFF. Full variable domain (remainder filled in from reference TRBV28 and TRBJ1-1): DVKVTQSSRYLVKRTGEKVFLECVQDMDHENMFWYRQDPGLGLRLIYFSYDVKMKEKGDIPEGYSVSREKKERFSLILESASTNQTSMYLCASNPAGLDTEAFFGQGTRLTVV.

This clonotype has just a few counts. The chain combines TRBV28 with TRBJ1-1; the D gene is possibly TRBD1 (5 bases). Trimming removed 5 bases at V and 4 bases at J, with 14 bases between. Germline CDR1 reads MDHEN; CDR2 reads SYDVKM. The CDR3 has 14 amino acids. The chain's CDR3 is CASSAHPRGTEAFF. In nucleotides, the CDR3 is TGTGCCAGCAGTGCCCACCCAAGGGGCACTGAAGCTTTCTTT.

This clonotype was recorded a few times. The chain is built from TRBV27 and TRBJ1-1; D unclear. Trimming shortened V by 5 bases and J by 7 bases, and 14 bases separated the two germline ends. The CDR3 totals 13 residues. Germline CDR1 MNHEY, CDR2 SMNVEV (reference sequence). The CDR3 loop is CASSTPRGIEAFF. Here the CDR3 DNA reads TGTGCCAGCAGTACCCCACGAGGGATTGAAGCTTTCTTT.

The rearrangement uses TRBV28 and TRBJ2-7; the D gene is possibly TRBD1 (6 bases). Deletions cut 5 bases from V and 2 bases from J, with 16 bases between. Per germline, CDR1 MDHEN and CDR2 SYDVKM. This CDR3 has 15 residues. In DNA form, the CDR3 reads TGTGCCAGCAGTCCCTTCGGTGGACAGACCTACGAGCAGTACTTC. Protein product: CASSPFGGQTYEQYF. Full variable domain (missing parts from reference TRBV28 and TRBJ2-7): DVKVTQSSRYLVKRTGEKVFLECVQDMDHENMFWYRQDPGLGLRLIYFSYDVKMKEKGDIPEGYSVSREKKERFSLILESASTNQTSMYLCASSPFGGQTYEQYFGPGTRLTVT.

The rearrangement uses TRBV20-1 and TRBJ1-6, with D uncertain. CDR3 length: 15 amino acids. V was pared by 5 bases and J by 1 base, with 12 bases between. Germline values: CDR1 DFQATT, CDR2 SNEGSKA (reference sequence). CDR3 DNA: TGCAGTGCTCCGACCCCCTCTTCCTATAATTCACCCCTCCACTTT. The encoded protein is CSAPTPSSYNSPLHF.

The CDR3 loop reads CASSLLGQGSDTQYF. Here the CDR3 DNA reads TGTGCCAGCAGCTTGCTGGGACAGGGCTCAGATACGCAGTATTTT. V is TRBV7-2 and J is TRBJ2-3, with 9 bases that match TRBD1. Trimming at V came to 3 bases and at J to 4 bases, leaving 5 bases not matched to a gene. Germline CDR1 and CDR2: SGHTA and FQGNSA. The CDR3 is 15 amino acids.

This chain uses TRBV28 with TRBJ2-7; D is possibly TRBD2 (6 bases). V lost 5 bases to trimming and J lost 3 bases, with 14 bases between them. Looked up from germline, CDR1 is MDHEN and CDR2 is SYDVKM. The CDR3 extends over 14 amino acids. CDR3 region: CASSERREGYEQYF. The CDR3 nucleotides are TGTGCCAGCAGTGAAAGGCGGGAAGGCTACGAGCAGTACTTC.

The chain uses TRBV28 and TRBJ1-2, with TRBD1 identical over 7 bases. With 6 bases clipped from V and 2 bases from J, the junction kept 6 bases outside the gene matches. Germline V gene lookup returns CDR1 MDHEN and CDR2 SYDVKM. The CDR3 extends over 14 amino acids. The CDR3 loop reads CASRKQGRNYGYTF. The CDR3 nucleotides are TGTGCCAGCAGAAAACAGGGGAGAAACTATGGCTACACCTTC.

V and J are TRBV29-1 and TRBJ2-7, with 11 bases matching TRBD2. The V and J ends lost 7 bases and 3 bases, in that order; junction bases with no gene match: 8. The germline V gene has CDR1 SQVTM and CDR2 ANQGSEA. The CDR3 is 14 residues long. The CDR3 protein is CSDQTSGVSYEQYF. CDR3 DNA sequence: TGCAGCGACCAGACTAGCGGGGTTAGCTACGAGCAGTACTTC.

This clonotype is medium-sized (0.01 to 0.1%). This sequence joins TRBV28 and TRBJ1-6, with D unclear. Germline V CDR1 and CDR2: MDHEN, SYDVKM. The CDR3 spans 13 residues. Deletions cut 7 bases from V and 5 bases from J, with 9 bases between. The CDR3 nucleotides read TGTGCCAGCAAAAGCCAGCATAATTCACCCCTCCACTTT. Translation gives CASKSQHNSPLHF.

The chain joins TRBV10-3 to TRBJ1-5, with D perhaps TRBD1 (5 bases). Per germline, CDR1 ENHRY and CDR2 SYGVKD. This CDR3 spans 16 amino acids. The V gene lost 2 bases and the J gene lost 0 bases, with 11 bases spanning the gap. The DNA of the CDR3 is TGTGCCATCAGTGAGAGGACACCTAATAGCAATCAGCCCCAGCATTTT. It specifies CAISERTPNSNQPQHF.

The chain combines TRBV28 with TRBJ2-5; D remains unclear. Germline loops: CDR1 MDHEN, CDR2 SYDVKM. The CDR3 loop spans 12 amino acids. The V end was cut by 7 bases, the J end by 7 bases, with 13 bases between. The CDR3 loop reads CASTEPSGTQYF. The CDR3 nucleotides are TGTGCCAGCACCGAGCCGTCGGGGACCCAGTACTTC.

J is TRBJ2-7 and V is TRBV20-1; D call uncertain. Germline CDR1 is DFQATT and CDR2 is SNEGSKA (reference sequence). This CDR3 region has 16 residues. V was pared by 0 bases and J by 1 base, with 16 bases between. As DNA, the CDR3 is TGCAGTGCTAGAGATCAAGGTGGGCGGCCTTCCTACGAGCAGTACTTC. The encoded protein is CSARDQGGRPSYEQYF.

J is TRBJ2-1 and V is TRBV20-1, with no clear D. This CDR3 has 15 amino acids. Trimming shortened V by 6 bases and J by 0 bases, and 15 bases separated the two germline ends. Germline CDR1 is DFQATT and CDR2 is SNEGSKA (reference sequence). The chain's CDR3 is CSAKHNGDSYNEQFF. The CDR3 DNA is TGCAGTGCGAAGCACAACGGCGACTCCTACAATGAGCAGTTCTTC.